The 19 T cell receptor beta chains presented below share a single source sample, sequenced in a study of cytomegalovirus exposure and HLA in healthy donors. Amplification used 60 Vbeta primers and 13 Jbeta primers. Sequencing used immunoSEQ multiplex PCR; TCRdb keeps in-frame clones, though not all of them. Here the sample table reports some 120,000 clones. The material sequenced was PBMCs. These receptors were obtained from a man aged 25-45 years in good health and CMV-seronegative.

The V gene is TRBV5-1, the J gene TRBJ2-7, with TRBD1 identical over 8 bases. Trimming cost V 1 base and J 2 bases; bases outside gene matches: 5. Germline loops: CDR1 SGHRS, CDR2 YFSETQ. The CDR3 length is 15 residues. The CDR3 coding sequence is TGCGCCAGCAGCTTGTCAGGGGGCAACGCCTACGAGCAGTACTTC. Amino acid sequence: CASSLSGGNAYEQYF.

The chain joins TRBV6-6 to TRBJ2-2; 7 bases match TRBD1. CDR1 MNHNY and CDR2 SVGAGI come from the germline V gene (reference sequence). This CDR3 has 15 amino acids. J lost 3 bases, V lost 3 bases, and 4 bases had no gene match. CDR3 region: CASSYRQGDTGELFF. Here the CDR3 DNA reads TGTGCCAGCAGTTATCGACAGGGAGACACCGGGGAGCTGTTTTTT.

The chain recombines TRBV7-9 with TRBJ2-7; D is unclear. CDR1 SEHNR and CDR2 FQNEAQ come from the germline V gene (reference sequence). Trimming removed 1 base at V and 4 bases at J, with 11 bases between. The CDR3 is made up of 14 amino acids. The CDR3 DNA follows: TGTGCCAGCAGCTTAGGTTTCGCGGAATACGAGCAGTACTTC. It yields the protein CASSLGFAEYEQYF. The full variable domain, with the rest looked up from reference TRBV7-9 and TRBJ2-7, is DTGVSQNPRHKITKRGQNVTFRCDPISEHNRLYWYRQTLGQGPEFLTYFQNEAQLEKSRLLSDRFSAERPKGSFSTLEIQRTEQGDSAMYLCASSLGFAEYEQYFGPGTRLTVT.

CDR3 residues: CASSFGVSNQPQHF. The CDR3, as DNA: TGTGCCAGCAGCTTCGGGGTTTCCAATCAGCCCCAGCATTTT. The genes are TRBV11-2 and TRBJ1-5; D call uncertain. The V gene lost 3 bases and the J gene lost 3 bases, with 9 bases spanning the gap. The CDR3 covers 14 residues. CDR1 is SGHAT and CDR2 is FQNNGV in the germline V gene.

Notes on this clone: Other DNA sequences from this sample encode an identical CDR3 as well. V is TRBV19 and J is TRBJ2-1, with a tentative D call TRBD2 (5 bases). There are 12 residues in the CDR3. The germline V gene has CDR1 LNHDA and CDR2 SQIVND (reference sequence). Trimming took off 6 bases at V and 7 bases at J, with 10 bases between the two ends. DNA for the CDR3: TGTGCCAGTAGCATCCTAGCTAATGAGCAGTTCTTC. Protein product: CASSILANEQFF.

The chain employs TRBV19 and TRBJ2-6, with a tentative D call TRBD2 (6 bases). Germline V gives CDR1 LNHDA, CDR2 SQIVND (reference sequence). The CDR3 has 17 amino acids. V dropped 7 bases and J dropped 0 bases, with 16 bases sitting between them. In nucleotides, the CDR3 is TGTGCCAGTACCCTCGGGACTCTGATCTCTGGGGCCAACGTCCTGACTTTC. Its protein is CASTLGTLISGANVLTF. The full variable domain, its missing parts supplied by reference TRBV19 and TRBJ2-6, is DGGITQSPKYLFRKEGQNVTLSCEQNLNHDAMYWYRQDPGQGLRLIYYSQIVNDFQKGDIAEGYSVSREKKESFPLTVTSAQKNPTAFYLCASTLGTLISGANVLTFGAGSRLTVL.

This rearrangement joins TRBV28 to TRBJ1-5, with a tentative D call TRBD1 (5 bases). Trimming removed 2 bases at V and 9 bases at J, with 17 bases between. This CDR3 region has 15 residues. Germline V lookup: CDR1 MDHEN, CDR2 SYDVKM. CDR3 in amino acids: CASSLGTGGTMPQHF. Written as DNA, the CDR3 is TGTGCCAGCAGTTTAGGGACTGGAGGCACAATGCCCCAGCATTTT.

This chain links TRBV30 with TRBJ1-1; 8 bases align to TRBD1. In germline, CDR1 is GTSNPN, CDR2 SVGIG (reference sequence). J gave up 7 bases and V 8 bases, and 15 bases lay outside the gene matches. CDR3 size: 14 residues. The CDR3 coding sequence is TGTGCCGTGATCAACCCCCGGGACAGGTATGAAGCTTTCTTT. Amino acid sequence: CAVINPRDRYEAFF.

This rearrangement joins TRBV5-1 to TRBJ2-3, with 9 bases that match TRBD1. Germline values: CDR1 SGHRS, CDR2 YFSETQ. Trimming cost V 4 bases and J 4 bases; bases outside gene matches: 7. This CDR3 contains 15 residues. This chain's CDR3 is CASSRGQGQADTQYF. In DNA form, the CDR3 reads TGCGCCAGCAGCCGGGGACAGGGACAAGCAGATACGCAGTATTTT.

The chain couples TRBV14 to TRBJ2-2; D uncertain. Trimming took off 1 base at V and 7 bases at J, with 13 bases between the two ends. The CDR3 is 15 residues long. Germline values: CDR1 SGHDN, CDR2 FVKESK. As DNA, the CDR3 is TGTGCCAGCAGCCAAGTGAGTATCCCTCTCGGGGAGCTGTTTTTT. This gives the protein CASSQVSIPLGELFF.

Concerning this clone: Other DNA sequences in this specimen translate into the identical CDR3. V usage is TRBV7-2 and J usage is TRBJ1-5; TRBD1 aligns across 8 bases. Germline values: CDR1 SGHTA, CDR2 FQGNSA. The CDR3 sequence is 15 residues long. The V gene end was trimmed by 1 base and the J gene end by 4 bases; junction bases not matched to a gene: 3. The CDR3 loop reads CASSLDGQGNQPQHF. CDR3 coding DNA: TGTGCCAGCAGCTTAGACGGACAGGGTAATCAGCCCCAGCATTTT. Supplemented by reference TRBV7-2 and TRBJ1-5, the full variable domain reads GAGVSQSPSNKVTEKGKDVELRCDPISGHTALYWYRQSLGQGLEFLIYFQGNSAPDKSGLPSDRFSAERTGGSVSTLTIQRTQQEDSAVYLCASSLDGQGNQPQHFGDGTRLSIL.

This chain joins TRBV15 and TRBJ1-1; no definite D call. Trimming left V 0 bases short and J 3 bases short, with 8 bases between. Germline assignment: CDR1 LNHNV and CDR2 YYDKDF (reference sequence). The CDR3 is 14 amino acids. In DNA form, the CDR3 reads TGTGCCACCAGCAGAGAAAGGAGAGACACTGAAGCTTTCTTT. This encodes CATSRERRDTEAFF.

V is TRBV2 and J is TRBJ1-2; 8 bases align to TRBD1. With V trimmed by 6 bases and J by 2 bases, 5 bases remained unmatched. Germline CDR1 reads SNHLY; CDR2 reads FYNNEI. The CDR3 has 14 amino acids. CDR3 protein: CASRTTGGNYGYTF. The CDR3, as DNA: TGTGCCAGCAGGACTACAGGGGGGAACTATGGCTACACCTTC.

The chain links TRBV2 to TRBJ1-1; D ambiguous. This CDR3 is 11 amino acids long. Looked up from germline, CDR1 is SNHLY and CDR2 is FYNNEI. V dropped 4 bases and J dropped 8 bases, with 8 bases sitting between them. For the CDR3, the DNA is TGTGCCAGCAGTGTGCAGGCCGAAGCTTTCTTT. Its translation is CASSVQAEAFF. Full variable domain (remainder filled in from reference TRBV2 and TRBJ1-1): EPEVTQTPSHQVTQMGQEVILRCVPISNHLYFYWYRQILGQKVEFLVSFYNNEISEKSEIFDDQFSVERPDGSNFTLKIRSTKLEDSAMYFCASSVQAEAFFGQGTRLTVV.

The chain is built from TRBV28 and TRBJ2-7; the D is unclear. Trimming took off 2 bases at V and 2 bases at J, with 10 bases between the two ends. The germline V gene encodes CDR1 MDHEN and CDR2 SYDVKM. The CDR3 has 14 amino acids. The CDR3 DNA reads as TGTGCCAGCAGTTTAATCTTCTGGCCCTACGAGCAGTACTTC. Translation gives CASSLIFWPYEQYF.

The V and J genes are TRBV5-5 and TRBJ2-7, with 7 nucleotides matching TRBD1. The CDR3 loop spans 15 amino acids. The germline gives CDR1 SGHKS, CDR2 YYEKEE (reference sequence). V was clipped by 4 bases and J by 5 bases; unmatched bases: 12. CDR3 in DNA: TGTGCCAGCAGCACCGGGACAGAACCCTCGAACGAGCAGTACTTC. Residues: CASSTGTEPSNEQYF.

This chain uses TRBV27 with TRBJ2-7; D not certain. Trimming took off 2 bases at V and 7 bases at J, with 12 bases between the two ends. The CDR3 spans 13 residues. Germline V lookup: CDR1 MNHEY, CDR2 SMNVEV (reference sequence). The chain's CDR3 is CASSLGQTSEQYF. The CDR3 DNA reads TGTGCCAGCAGTTTAGGGCAGACGTCGGAGCAGTACTTC.

J is TRBJ1-1 and V is TRBV30; 9 nucleotides line up with TRBD1. V gave up 2 bases and J gave up 1 base; unmatched junction bases: 2. The CDR3 extends over 14 amino acids. Germline V CDR1 and CDR2: GTSNPN, SVGIG (reference sequence). DNA of the CDR3: TGTGCCTGGAGTAGGGGACAGGGGAACACTGAAGCTTTCTTT. As protein: CAWSRGQGNTEAFF.

This chain links TRBV5-4 with TRBJ2-7; 7 bases are shared with TRBD1. The CDR3 runs to 14 residues. CDR1 and CDR2 (germline): SGHNT, YYREEE (reference sequence). V gave up 2 bases and J gave up 2 bases; unmatched junction bases: 4. CDR3 DNA: TGTGCCAGCAGCTTACAGGGGTCCCCCTACGAGCAGTACTTC. Translation: CASSLQGSPYEQYF.